This T cell receptor (beta chain) was found in a study of PD-1 blockade in mismatch repair-deficient tumors. Study at large: All were previously treated, progressing patients with approximately 11 mismatch repair-deficient cancer types. Notes on the study in general: Rapid post-treatment expansion, then contraction, generally preceding radiologic response, marked tumor-resident clones.

Every patient had mismatch repair deficiency by PCR or immunohistochemistry. The TCR-sequenced patients were a few responders to pembrolizumab. This CDR3 is 17 amino acids long. Germline V gives CDR1 LGHNA, CDR2 YNFKEQ. The V segment lost 0 bases and the J segment 5 bases; nucleotides outside the gene matches: 5. The method was immunoSEQ multiplex PCR; TCRdb's version includes in-frame clones alone and lacks a portion of them. The sample gives about 49,000 clones, around 77% of which show up once; roughly 3% is in the top ten. In regard to this clone: Antigen specificity is unknown.

The rearrangement links TRBV4-2 to TRBJ2-4, with TRBD2 matching over 12 bases. Sequencing was performed on PBMCs, taken before pembrolizumab treatment. The TCR originated in an adult with mismatch repair-deficient cancer. The CDR3 bases are TGTGCCAGCAGCCAAGAGGAAGGACTAGCGGGACAAAACATTCAGTACTTC. It translates to CASSQEEGLAGQNIQYF.